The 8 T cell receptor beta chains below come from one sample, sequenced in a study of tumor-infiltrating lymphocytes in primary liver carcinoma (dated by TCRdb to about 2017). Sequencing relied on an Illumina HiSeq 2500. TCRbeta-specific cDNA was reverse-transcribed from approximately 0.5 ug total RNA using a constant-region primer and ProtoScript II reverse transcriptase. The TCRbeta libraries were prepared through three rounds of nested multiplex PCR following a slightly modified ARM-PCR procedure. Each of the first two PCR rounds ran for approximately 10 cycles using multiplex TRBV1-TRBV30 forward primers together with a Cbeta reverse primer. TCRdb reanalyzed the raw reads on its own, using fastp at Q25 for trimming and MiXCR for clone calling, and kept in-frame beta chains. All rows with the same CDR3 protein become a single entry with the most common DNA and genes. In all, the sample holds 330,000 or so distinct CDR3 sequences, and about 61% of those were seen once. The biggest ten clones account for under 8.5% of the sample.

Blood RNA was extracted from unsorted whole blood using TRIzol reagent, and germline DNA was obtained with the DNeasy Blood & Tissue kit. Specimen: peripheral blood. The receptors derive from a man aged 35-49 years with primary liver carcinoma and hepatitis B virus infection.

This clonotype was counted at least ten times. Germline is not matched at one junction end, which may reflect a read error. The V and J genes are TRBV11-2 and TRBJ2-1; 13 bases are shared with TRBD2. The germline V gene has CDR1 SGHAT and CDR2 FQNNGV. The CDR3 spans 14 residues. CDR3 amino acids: CASSLGGLAGVILF. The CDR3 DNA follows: TGTGCCAGCAGCCTAGGAGGACTAGCGGGAGTTATACTCTTC.

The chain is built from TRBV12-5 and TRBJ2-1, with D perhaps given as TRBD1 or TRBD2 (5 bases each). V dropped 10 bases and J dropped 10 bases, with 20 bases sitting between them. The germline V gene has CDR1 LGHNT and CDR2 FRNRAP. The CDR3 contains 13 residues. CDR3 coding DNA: TGTGCTATTGGCTTGAGGGGACCACAGGAGCAGTTCTTC. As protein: CAIGLRGPQEQFF.

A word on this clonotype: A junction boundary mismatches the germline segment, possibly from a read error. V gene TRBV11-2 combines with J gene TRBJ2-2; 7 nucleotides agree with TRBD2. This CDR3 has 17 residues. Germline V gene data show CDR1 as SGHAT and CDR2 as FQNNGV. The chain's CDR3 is CASSLIFESGASGEPFF. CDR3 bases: TGTGCCAGCAGCCTAATTTTCGAGTCTGGTGCCAGCGGGGAGCCGTTTTTT. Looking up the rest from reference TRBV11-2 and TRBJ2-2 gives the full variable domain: EAGVAQSPRYKIIEKRQSVAFWCNPISGHATLYWYQQILGQGPKLLIQFQNNGVVDDSQLPKDRFSAERLKGVDSTLKIQPAKLEDSAVYLCASSLIFESGASGEPFFGEGSRLTVL.

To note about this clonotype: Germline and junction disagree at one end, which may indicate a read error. CDR3 residues: CASSQDSASGTADAQYF. The DNA for the CDR3 is TGTGCCAGCAGCCAAGATTCCGCTAGCGGGACGGCAGATGCGCAGTATTTT. The chain has TRBV4-2 and TRBJ2-3; the match to TRBD2 covers 9 bases. The germline V gene has CDR1 LGHNA and CDR2 YNFKEQ. The CDR3 has 17 residues.

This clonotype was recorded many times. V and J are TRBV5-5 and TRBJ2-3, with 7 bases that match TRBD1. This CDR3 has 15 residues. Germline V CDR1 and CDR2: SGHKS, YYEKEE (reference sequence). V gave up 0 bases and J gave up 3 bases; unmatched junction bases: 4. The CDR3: CASSLEGADTDTQYF. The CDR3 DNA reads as TGTGCCAGCAGCTTGGAGGGGGCCGATACAGATACGCAGTATTTT.

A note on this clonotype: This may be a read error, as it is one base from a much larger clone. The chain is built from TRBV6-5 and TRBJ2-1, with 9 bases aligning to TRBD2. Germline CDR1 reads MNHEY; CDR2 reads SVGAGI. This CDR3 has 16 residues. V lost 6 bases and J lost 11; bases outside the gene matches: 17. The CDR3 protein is CASSRAGGGYEVKQFF. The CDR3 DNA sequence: TGTGCCAGCAGCCGAGCGGGAGGCGGATACGAGGTGAAGCAGTTCTTC.

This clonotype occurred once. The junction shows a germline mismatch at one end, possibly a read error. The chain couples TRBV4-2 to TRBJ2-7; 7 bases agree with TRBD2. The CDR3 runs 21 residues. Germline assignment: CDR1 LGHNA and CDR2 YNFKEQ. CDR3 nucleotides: TGTGCCATCAGCCAAGTAGTCGCGACCCTAACCATAGCGGGCCTTTCCTACGAGCAGTACTTC. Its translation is CAISQVVATLTIAGLSYEQYF.

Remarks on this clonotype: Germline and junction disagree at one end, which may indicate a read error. The CDR3 DNA sequence: TGTGCCAGCAGTACCTTGGCCGAGGGCCCGTACGAGCACTACTTC. It specifies CASSTLAEGPYEHYF. This chain joins TRBV6-1 and TRBJ2-7, with D possibly matching TRBD2 (5 bases). CDR3 length: 15 amino acids. Germline V gene data show CDR1 as MNHNS and CDR2 as SASEGT.